This T cell receptor (beta chain) appears in the sequencing data of a study of response to subunit inactivated influenza vaccine (dated by TCRdb to 2016 to 2019). For the wider study: Deep quantitative profiling of the T cell receptor repertoire was used in the study to follow responses to a trivalent subunit inactivated influenza vaccine.

The germline V gene (reference sequence) supplies CDR1 SGHNT and CDR2 YYREEE. Deletion took 3 bases off V and 1 base off J, with a span of 10 bases between the germline ends. The CDR3 contains 14 residues, cysteine and phenylalanine counted. The sequence is cut down to CDR3 DNA, 42 bases in frame from base 1. The receptor library was made with RT-PCR. Sequencing instrument: Illumina HiSeq 2500. The public sequencing data were trimmed at Q25 with fastp and processed into clonotypes with MiXCR by TCRdb, which kept only in-frame beta chains. Every distinct CDR3 protein forms one entry, paired with its most common genes and DNA. The sample table records roughly 710,000 distinct CDR3 sequences; approximately 14% of these occur just once. The leading ten clones occupy less than 9% of the sample. Points the paper makes about the study in general: The authors suggested that each seasonal influenza vaccination may recruit only a limited number of new T cells.

As for this clonotype: There is no known antigen for this receptor. The sample holds no much larger clone one base away, and base qualities are not on file.

The sample consisted of PBMCs from blood, taken approximately 15 days before vaccination. The sequence came from a man in his forties or fifties who received an inactivated influenza vaccine. Donor details come from another sample of the same person, matched by shared clones. The sequence joins TRBV5-4 to TRBJ1-1; the D gene is unclear. The nucleotides read TGTGCCAGCAGCTCGCCGGTCGCGAACACTGAAGCTTTCTTT. This translates into CASSSPVANTEAFF.